The 16 T cell receptor beta chains given below trace back to one sample, sequenced in a study of T cells expressing NK-cell markers. Reanalyzing the 5' RACE reads, TCRdb keeps one entry per CDR3 protein, without DNA. The listing records about 460,000 distinct CDR3 sequences. The specimen was blood T cells: a sorted CD56 or NKG2C T cell subset, CD4+ or CD8+ T cells, or bulk PBMC T cells (not recorded which). The receptor set was obtained from a woman aged 50 to 60 in good health.

The chain employs TRBV28 and TRBJ1-1. Germline CDR1 MDHEN, CDR2 SYDVKM. The CDR3 totals 14 residues. The CDR3: CASRLGLMNTEAFF.

The V and J genes are TRBV12-3 or TRBV12-4 and TRBJ1-5; TCRdb's D call of TRBD1 is untestable without DNA. CDR3 length equals 13 residues. CDR3 protein: CASSWTFYQPQHF.

CDR3 amino acids: CATSSQTWASPYEQYF. The genes are TRBV15 and TRBJ2-7. The CDR3 sequence is 16 residues long. The germline gives CDR1 LNHNV, CDR2 YYDKDF (reference sequence).

The rearrangement uses TRBV12-3 or TRBV12-4 and TRBJ1-5. CDR3 size: 13 residues. This CDR3 reads CASSTKGDQPQHF.

CDR3 region: CASSPSLYEQYF. The chain uses TRBV28 and TRBJ2-7; TCRdb selects TRBD2, and the lack of DNA leaves this call unchecked. Germline V lookup: CDR1 MDHEN, CDR2 SYDVKM. This CDR3 region has 12 residues.

The chain is built from TRBV20-1 and TRBJ1-6. Germline V gene data show CDR1 as DFQATT and CDR2 as SNEGSKA (reference sequence). CDR3 size: 15 residues. The CDR3 here is CSARPPGGFNSPLHF.

The chain combines TRBV2 with TRBJ2-3; the D call of TRBD1 rests on TCRdb alone, since no DNA is present to check it. Germline V gene lookup returns CDR1 SNHLY and CDR2 FYNNEI. The CDR3 consists of 14 residues. The CDR3 region is CASSRDRPTDTQYF.

The V and J genes are TRBV20-1 and TRBJ2-1; checking the TCRdb D call of TRBD2 is not possible without DNA. CDR1 DFQATT and CDR2 SNEGSKA come from the germline V gene (reference sequence). The CDR3 covers 15 residues. CDR3 amino acids: CSASGAGTRSVEQFF.

CDR3 sequence: CSAGPTGTEAFF. The V and J genes are TRBV20-1 and TRBJ1-1; TCRdb's D call of TRBD1 is untestable without DNA. This CDR3 has 12 residues. Germline V gene sequence: CDR1 DFQATT, CDR2 SNEGSKA (reference sequence).

The CDR3 sequence: CASSLPRGYEQYF. The gene calls are TRBV3-1 and TRBJ2-7; TCRdb names TRBD1, which stays unverified in the absence of DNA. The CDR3 is made up of 13 amino acids. The germline V gene has CDR1 LGHDT and CDR2 YNNKEL (reference sequence).

The chain carries TRBV20-1 and TRBJ1-5. This CDR3 spans 13 amino acids. Germline assignment: CDR1 DFQATT and CDR2 SNEGSKA (reference sequence). CDR3 loop: CSAVPVANQPQHF.

V gene TRBV12-3 or TRBV12-4 combines with J gene TRBJ1-1. The CDR3 has 12 amino acids. The CDR3 sequence is CASNGWRSEAFF.

J is TRBJ1-2 and V is TRBV27; TCRdb indicates TRBD1, and absent DNA this call remains unverified. Germline values: CDR1 MNHEY, CDR2 SMNVEV (reference sequence). The CDR3 is 14 amino acids. The CDR3 sequence: CASSPGQGGPGYTF.

The chain uses TRBV19 and TRBJ1-5. The CDR3 length is 12 residues. Per the germline V gene, CDR1 is LNHDA and CDR2 is SQIVND (reference sequence). The CDR3 loop is CASSMRSQPQHF.

V is TRBV4-2 and J is TRBJ2-7; TCRdb proposes TRBD1, but this gene call is untestable without DNA. Looked up from germline, CDR1 is LGHNA and CDR2 is YNFKEQ. The CDR3 covers 14 residues. The CDR3 spells CASSHNRAGYEQYF.

The chain recombines TRBV29-1 with TRBJ1-2; TCRdb returns TRBD1, unconfirmable since there is no DNA. The germline V gene has CDR1 SQVTM and CDR2 ANQGSEA. The CDR3 runs to 11 residues. CDR3 protein: CSAGELHGYTF.